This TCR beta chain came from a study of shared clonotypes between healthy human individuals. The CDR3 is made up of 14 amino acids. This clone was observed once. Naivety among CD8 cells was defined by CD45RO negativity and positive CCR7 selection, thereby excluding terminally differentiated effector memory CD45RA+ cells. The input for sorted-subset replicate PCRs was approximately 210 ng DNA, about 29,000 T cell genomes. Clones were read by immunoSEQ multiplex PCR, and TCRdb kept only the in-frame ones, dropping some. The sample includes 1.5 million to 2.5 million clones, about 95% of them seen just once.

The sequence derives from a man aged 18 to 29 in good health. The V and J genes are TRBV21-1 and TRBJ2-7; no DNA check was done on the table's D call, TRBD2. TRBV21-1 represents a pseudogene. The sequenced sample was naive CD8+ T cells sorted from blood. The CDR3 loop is CASSKLGRAYEQYF. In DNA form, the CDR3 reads TGTGCCAGCAGCAAATTAGGGAGAGCCTACGAGCAGTACTTC.